The rows below give T cell receptor beta chains drawn from one sample of a study of blood T cell repertoires in COVID-19. This table comes from immunoSEQ multiplex PCR, and its TCRdb copy is limited to in-frame clones, with some not included. The sample shows approximately 450,000 clones, over 75% of them seen only once. The sample consisted of PBMCs or T cells enriched from blood (not recorded which). The receptors stem from a young man who had recovered from COVID-19. Each CDR3 is given with its conserved first and last residue. Fields, in order: V gene, clone size, J gene, D gene, CDR3 protein, CDR3 DNA. A D gene is named only where the DNA matches it firmly. The size of a clone is reported for some rows only, either as once, few or many, or as a class for expanded clones.

TRBV7-6	-	TRBJ2-1	-	CASSQGGGGGEQFF	TGTGCCAGCAGCCAAGGTGGAGGGGGCGGTGAGCAGTTCTTC
TRBV4-1	-	TRBJ1-1	-	CASSQSLTKNTEAFF	TGCGCCAGCAGCCAGTCGTTGACAAAGAACACTGAAGCTTTCTTT
TRBV5-1	-	TRBJ2-5	-	CASSEAGTPEDTQYF	TGCGCCAGCAGCGAAGCCGGGACACCCGAAGACACCCAGTACTTC
TRBV28	-	TRBJ2-1	TRBD2	CASSLTSGGSYNEQFF	TGTGCCAGCAGTTTAACTAGCGGGGGCTCCTACAATGAGCAGTTCTTC
TRBV27	-	TRBJ2-1	TRBD2	CASSSGTSGHEQFF	TGTGCCAGCAGTTCCGGGACTAGCGGGCATGAGCAGTTCTTC
TRBV6-5	-	TRBJ1-6	-	CASSPGYNSPLHF	TGTGCCAGCAGTCCAGGCTATAATTCACCCCTCCACTTT
TRBV5-1	-	TRBJ1-1	TRBD1	CASSYNTGVNTEAFF	TGCGCCAGCAGCTACAATACAGGGGTGAACACTGAAGCTTTCTTT
TRBV6-5	once	TRBJ1-1	TRBD1	CASISTGGQVNEAFF	TGTGCCAGCATCTCAACAGGGGGTCAAGTAAATGAAGCTTTCTTT
TRBV10-3	-	TRBJ1-6	TRBD1	CAIRSSGTGFNSPLHF	TGTGCCATCAGATCAAGTGGGACAGGGTTTAATTCACCCCTCCACTTT
TRBV3-1/TRBV3-2	-	TRBJ2-7	TRBD2	CASSRTSGRDSYEQYF	TGTGCCAGCAGCCGGACTAGCGGGAGAGACTCCTACGAGCAGTACTTC
TRBV20-1	-	TRBJ2-1	-	CSASYDSSSYNEQFF	TGCAGTGCTAGTTATGACTCGAGCTCCTACAATGAGCAGTTCTTC
TRBV6-5	-	TRBJ1-5	-	CASSRQVSNQPQHF	TGTGCCAGCAGTCGACAGGTTAGCAATCAGCCCCAGCATTTT
TRBV9	-	TRBJ2-7	-	CASSAQEEDSPREQYF	TGTGCCAGCAGCGCCCAAGAAGAAGACTCACCGCGCGAGCAGTACTTC
TRBV7-9	-	TRBJ1-1	-	CASSLGGHTEAFF	TGTGCCAGCAGCTTAGGGGGGCACACTGAAGCTTTCTTT
TRBV5-5	-	TRBJ2-3	TRBD2	CASSTGLAGETDTQYF	TGTGCCAGCAGCACGGGACTAGCGGGAGAGACAGATACGCAGTATTTT
TRBV4-2	-	TRBJ2-7	-	CASSQESYEQYF	TGTGCCAGCAGCCAAGAGAGCTACGAGCAGTACTTC
TRBV18	-	TRBJ1-4	TRBD1	CASSPESGGYEKLFF	TGTGCCAGCTCACCGGAGTCAGGGGGTTACGAAAAACTGTTTTTT
TRBV2	-	TRBJ1-2	TRBD1	CASRGDRGGYGYTF	TGTGCCAGCAGGGGGGACAGGGGAGGATATGGCTACACCTTC
TRBV6-5	-	TRBJ1-2	TRBD1	CASRDSGTGNGYTF	TGTGCCAGCAGAGACTCCGGGACAGGGAATGGCTACACCTTC
TRBV18	-	TRBJ1-2	TRBD1	CASSTGEGGYTF	TGTGCCAGCTCAACAGGGGAAGGAGGCTACACCTTC
TRBV4-1	few	TRBJ2-5	-	CASSQLTDQETQYF	TGCGCCAGCAGCCAACTTACAGACCAAGAGACCCAGTACTTC
TRBV5-1	-	TRBJ2-7	TRBD2	CASSLSGGVSVYEQYF	TGCGCCAGCAGCTTGTCTGGGGGGGTTAGCGTCTACGAGCAGTACTTC
TRBV3-1/TRBV3-2	-	TRBJ1-1	TRBD1	CASSHGDRYMNTEAFF	TGTGCCAGCAGCCATGGGGACAGGTATATGAACACTGAAGCTTTCTTT
TRBV10-1	-	TRBJ2-7	TRBD1	CASSRDRGPYEQYF	TGCGCCAGCTCCCGGGACAGGGGTCCCTACGAGCAGTACTTC
TRBV5-1	-	TRBJ2-2	-	CASSLVGERTGELFF	TGCGCCAGCAGCTTGGTAGGCGAGCGGACCGGGGAGCTGTTTTTT
TRBV7-2	once	TRBJ2-3	-	CASSLDGRTDTQYF	TGTGCCAGCAGCTTAGATGGGCGCACAGATACGCAGTATTTT
TRBV5-1	-	TRBJ2-4	-	CASAEGGQWNIQYF	TGCGCCAGCGCTGAGGGGGGACAGTGGAACATTCAGTACTTC
TRBV28	-	TRBJ1-2	-	CASSLSDYGYTF	TGTGCCAGCAGTTTATCCGACTATGGCTACACCTTC
TRBV18	-	TRBJ2-7	-	CASSPPGQGRYEQYF	TGTGCCAGCTCACCACCAGGGCAGGGTCGTTACGAGCAGTACTTC
TRBV27	-	TRBJ2-5	TRBD2	CASSFAASGWETQYF	TGTGCCAGCAGTTTTGCGGCTAGCGGGTGGGAGACCCAGTACTTC
TRBV6-5	once	TRBJ2-7	TRBD2	CASSYDLAGVYEQYF	TGTGCCAGCAGTTATGATCTAGCGGGAGTCTACGAGCAGTACTTC
TRBV5-1	-	TRBJ1-3	TRBD1	CASSLDTGAGNTIYF	TGCGCCAGCAGCTTGGATACAGGGGCTGGAAACACCATATATTTT
TRBV19	-	TRBJ2-3	-	CASSWGDGTDTQYF	TGTGCCAGTAGTTGGGGGGACGGCACAGATACGCAGTATTTT
TRBV5-1	-	TRBJ2-5	TRBD1	CASSQTTGVQETQYF	TGCGCCAGCAGCCAAACCACAGGGGTACAAGAGACCCAGTACTTC
TRBV4-1	-	TRBJ1-5	TRBD1	CASSQGGGGAGKPQHF	TGCGCCAGCAGCCAAGGCGGAGGGGGCGCGGGTAAGCCCCAGCATTTT
TRBV10-2	-	TRBJ2-3	TRBD2	CASSESRLAGGSDTQYF	TGCGCCAGCAGTGAGTCGCGTCTAGCGGGAGGTTCAGATACGCAGTATTTT
TRBV7-9	few	TRBJ2-5	TRBD2	CASSSRTSGSETQYF	TGTGCCAGCAGCTCGAGGACTAGCGGGAGTGAGACCCAGTACTTC
TRBV20-1	-	TRBJ1-2	TRBD1	CSARGTGSYTF	TGCAGTGCTAGAGGGACAGGGAGCTACACCTTC
TRBV7-8	once	TRBJ2-7	-	CASSVGPGQGTIYEQYF	TGTGCCAGCAGCGTAGGGCCGGGCCAGGGGACGATCTACGAGCAGTACTTC
TRBV5-5	-	TRBJ2-5	-	CASSFGPLASGAEYF	TGTGCCAGCAGCTTTGGGCCCCTGGCCAGCGGAGCGGAGTACTTC
TRBV2	-	TRBJ1-4	TRBD1	CASTQDRATNEKLFF	TGTGCCAGCACTCAAGACAGGGCGACTAATGAAAAACTGTTTTTT
TRBV5-5	-	TRBJ1-1	-	CASSYTEPEAFF	TGTGCCAGCAGTTACACAGAGCCCGAAGCTTTCTTT
TRBV28	-	TRBJ1-5	-	CASSSGQLNQPQHF	TGTGCCAGCAGTTCGGGACAACTCAATCAGCCCCAGCATTTT
TRBV19	-	TRBJ1-1	-	CASSKIENTEAFF	TGTGCCAGTAGTAAAATAGAGAACACTGAAGCTTTCTTT
TRBV25-1	-	TRBJ1-2	-	CASSEGRINYGYTF	TGTGCCAGCAGTGAAGGCAGGATAAACTATGGCTACACCTTC
TRBV10-3	-	TRBJ2-7	TRBD1	CAISLNRDSNSYEQYF	TGTGCCATCAGTCTGAACCGGGACAGTAACTCCTACGAGCAGTACTTC
TRBV5-1	-	TRBJ2-1	TRBD2	CASRGEGPYNEQFF	TGCGCCAGCAGGGGGGAGGGTCCTTACAATGAGCAGTTCTTC
TRBV18	-	TRBJ2-1	-	CASSENLNNEQFF	TGTGCCAGCTCAGAGAACTTGAACAATGAGCAGTTCTTC
TRBV28	-	TRBJ2-5	TRBD2	CASRLAGGIQETQYF	TGTGCCAGCAGGTTAGCGGGAGGTATCCAAGAGACCCAGTACTTC
TRBV2	-	TRBJ1-5	TRBD1	CASSPGTGVNQPQHF	TGTGCCAGCAGTCCCGGGACAGGGGTCAATCAGCCCCAGCATTTT
TRBV5-4	-	TRBJ1-1	TRBD1	CASSHEGQGVREAFF	TGTGCCAGCAGCCACGAAGGACAGGGGGTAAGGGAAGCTTTCTTT
TRBV5-8	-	TRBJ2-5	TRBD1	CASSPGTDQETQYF	TGTGCCAGCAGTCCCGGGACAGATCAAGAGACCCAGTACTTC
TRBV3-1/TRBV3-2	-	TRBJ2-7	-	CASSLSGSSYEQYF	TGTGCCAGCAGCCTTAGCGGATCCTCCTACGAGCAGTACTTC
TRBV6-5	-	TRBJ2-7	TRBD1	CASSYTRGNYEQYF	TGTGCCAGCAGTTACACCAGGGGGAATTACGAGCAGTACTTC
TRBV10-3	-	TRBJ2-5	-	CAISESAGSRETQYF	TGTGCCATCAGTGAGTCGGCAGGGTCAAGGGAGACCCAGTACTTC